Listed below are T cell receptor beta chains from one sample, sequenced in a study of blood T cell repertoires in COVID-19. Sequencing used immunoSEQ multiplex PCR; TCRdb keeps in-frame clones, though not all of them. The sample has around 150,000 clones, just under 85% seen once; the top ten hold around a fifth. Sequencing was carried out using peripheral blood. All receptors come from a woman of 80 years or more with acute or convalescent COVID-19. The CDR3 runs from the conserved cysteine through the conserved F or W. D genes are given only for firm matches. Expanded clones get a size class; other rows say once, few or many, or leave the size out.

TGCGCCAGCAGCCAAGGGGGGGTGAGCACTGAAGCTTTCTTT	CASSQGGVSTEAFF	14	TRBV4-1	TRBJ1-1	NA	NA
TGTGCCAGCAGCTACAGGGGGGCTGAAGCTTTCTTT	CASSYRGAEAFF	12	TRBV5-4	TRBJ1-1	NA	TRBD1
TGTGCCAGCAGCTCGGGACTAGCGGGAGGGCCGGGTAAGGGTGAGACCCAGTACTTC	CASSSGLAGGPGKGETQYF	19	TRBV5-6	TRBJ2-5	NA	TRBD2
TGTGCCAGCAGTTACAGGACAGACAATGAGCAGTTCTTC	CASSYRTDNEQFF	13	TRBV6-6	TRBJ2-1	NA	NA
TGTGCCAGTAGTAAACAGGCACTCATGAACACTGAAGCTTTCTTT	CASSKQALMNTEAFF	15	TRBV19	TRBJ1-1	NA	NA
TGTGCCAGCAGCAAAGGGGGAATAGAGACTAACAATGAGCAGTTCTTC	CASSKGGIETNNEQFF	16	TRBV21-1	TRBJ2-1	NA	NA
TGTGCCAGCTCCCCTACTGACAGGGGATATCAGCCCCAGCATTTT	CASSPTDRGYQPQHF	15	TRBV28	TRBJ1-5	NA	TRBD1
TGCGCCAGCAGCTTGGGACAGGGGGCTAGTACAGATACGCAGTATTTT	CASSLGQGASTDTQYF	16	TRBV5-1	TRBJ2-3	NA	TRBD1
TGTGCCAGCAGCACTCGGACTAGCGGGAGAGGTGGTACGCAGTATTTT	CASSTRTSGRGGTQYF	16	TRBV3-1/TRBV3-2	TRBJ2-3	NA	TRBD2
TGTGCCTGGAGGGCTCTAGCGGGAGGGTCCTACAATGAGCAGTTCTTC	CAWRALAGGSYNEQFF	16	TRBV30	TRBJ2-1	NA	TRBD2
TGTGCCAGCAAAATAGCACTGAACACCGGGGAGCTGTTTTTT	CASKIALNTGELFF	14	TRBV9	TRBJ2-2	few	NA
TGTGCCAGCAGCTCGACCGGGTCCTTGTTAGACATTCAGTACTTC	CASSSTGSLLDIQYF	15	TRBV11-2	TRBJ2-4	NA	NA
TGTGCCATTGCCCAGACAGGGGACAGACGCGAGCAGTACTTC	CAIAQTGDRREQYF	14	TRBV10-3	TRBJ2-7	NA	TRBD1
TGTGCCAGCAGTTTGGCCTTCACCGGGGAGCTGTTTTTT	CASSLAFTGELFF	13	TRBV6-2/TRBV6-3	TRBJ2-2	NA	NA
TGTGCCAGTAGTACCCGGGACAGGGTGAATGAGCAGTTCTTC	CASSTRDRVNEQFF	14	TRBV19	TRBJ2-1	NA	TRBD1
TGTGCCAGCACTATAACCCGGGACACCACCTTC	CASTITRDTTF	11	TRBV6-5	TRBJ1-2	few	NA
TGTGCCAGCAGCCATGGGGGGAAGGGACCCCTCCACTTT	CASSHGGKGPLHF	13	TRBV11-3	TRBJ1-6	NA	NA
TGTGCCAGCAGCTCTCGCGCGGTAACGAACACTGAAGCTTTCTTT	CASSSRAVTNTEAFF	15	TRBV7-2	TRBJ1-1	NA	NA
TGTGCCAGCAGCGGACTAGCTCCGGATGAGCAGTTCTTC	CASSGLAPDEQFF	13	TRBV12-3/TRBV12-4	TRBJ2-1	few	TRBD2
TGTGCCAGCAGTTCTGGGCCAAATGAGCAGTTCTTC	CASSSGPNEQFF	12	TRBV27	TRBJ2-1	NA	NA
TGTGCCAGCAGCCAGGTGGAGAGAGGGGCCGGGGGCTCTGGGGCCAACGTCCTGACTTTC	CASSQVERGAGGSGANVLTF	20	TRBV3-1/TRBV3-2	TRBJ2-6	NA	NA
TGCGCCAGCAGCTTGTGGGCGGGACAGGGCAACACCGGGGAGCTGTTTTTT	CASSLWAGQGNTGELFF	17	TRBV5-1	TRBJ2-2	once	TRBD1
TGCGCCAGCAGCCAAGATGTAATAGCGGGAGTTGTCAATGAGCAGTTCTTC	CASSQDVIAGVVNEQFF	17	TRBV4-3	TRBJ2-1	once	TRBD2
TGTGCCAGCACCGGGACAACTAACTATGGCTACACCTTC	CASTGTTNYGYTF	13	TRBV2	TRBJ1-2	NA	NA
TGTGCCAGTAGTCTAGGGACAGGGGCCGGGTACGAGCAGTACTTC	CASSLGTGAGYEQYF	15	TRBV19	TRBJ2-7	NA	TRBD1
TGTGCCAGCTCACCACCGCGGGTCGGAGCTTTCTTT	CASSPPRVGAFF	12	TRBV18	TRBJ1-1	few	NA
TGTGCCAGCAGTCGCCGACTTGACCACTACGAGCAGTACTTC	CASSRRLDHYEQYF	14	TRBV27	TRBJ2-7	NA	NA
TGTGCCACCAGCAGGGCGACTAGCGGCTCCTACAATGAGCAGTTCTTC	CATSRATSGSYNEQFF	16	TRBV15	TRBJ2-1	NA	TRBD2
TGTGCCACCAGGATCTCCGAAGCGGGAGGTTGGGACTACAATGAGCAGTTCTTC	CATRISEAGGWDYNEQFF	18	TRBV15	TRBJ2-1	NA	TRBD2
TGTGCCAGCAGCTTCCGACATCCTAAGGATGAGCAGTTCTTC	CASSFRHPKDEQFF	14	TRBV7-2	TRBJ2-1	NA	NA
TGTGCCAGCAGTTACTCGAGTTACGGTGAGCAGTTCTTC	CASSYSSYGEQFF	13	TRBV6-2/TRBV6-3	TRBJ2-1	NA	NA
TGTGCCAGCAGCCGCGGACTAGCGGGGTACAATGAGCAGTTCTTC	CASSRGLAGYNEQFF	15	TRBV7-9	TRBJ2-1	few	TRBD2
TGTGCCAGCAGCTTGGGACTAGCGGGAGCGGGTGAGCAGTTCTTC	CASSLGLAGAGEQFF	15	TRBV5-6	TRBJ2-1	NA	TRBD2
TGTGCCACCAGTGATCCCCGGTCCTCTGAAGCTTTCTTT	CATSDPRSSEAFF	13	TRBV24-1	TRBJ1-1	NA	NA
TGTGCCAGTAGTCGCGGGAGGGGGGCCACAGATACGCAGTATTTT	CASSRGRGATDTQYF	15	TRBV19	TRBJ2-3	NA	TRBD2
TGCGCCAGCAGGATTCGGGCCCAGCATTTT	CASRIRAQHF	10	TRBV23-1	TRBJ1-5	NA	NA
TGTGCCAGCAGTCGGACAGGGCAAGCTTTCTTT	CASSRTGQAFF	11	TRBV12-3/TRBV12-4	TRBJ1-1	NA	TRBD1
TGTGCCAGCATGGAGCGGGAGAGGGTCACCGGGGAGCTGTTTTTT	CASMERERVTGELFF	15	TRBV2	TRBJ2-2	NA	TRBD2
TGTGCCAGCAGCGATACCGGGAGGAACACTGAAGCTTTCTTT	CASSDTGRNTEAFF	14	TRBV6-5	TRBJ1-1	NA	NA
TGCGCCAGCAGCCCCGGGGTAGCGGGAGATAGCGAGACCCAGTACTTC	CASSPGVAGDSETQYF	16	TRBV5-1	TRBJ2-5	NA	TRBD2
TGTGCCAGCACCTTCCTGGAGGACTGGGGCACAGATACGCAGTATTTT	CASTFLEDWGTDTQYF	16	TRBV7-9	TRBJ2-3	NA	NA
TGTGCCAGCAGCTTAGCGCCAGGAATGAACACTGAAGCTTTCTTT	CASSLAPGMNTEAFF	15	TRBV7-2	TRBJ1-1	few	NA
TGTGCCTCGGGATACAATTACGAGCAGTACTTC	CASGYNYEQYF	11	TRBV12-3/TRBV12-4	TRBJ2-7	NA	NA
TGTGCCAGCAGCCTTTGGGCACTAGCGGGACCATCCCGCGGCAATGAGCAGTTCTTC	CASSLWALAGPSRGNEQFF	19	TRBV3-1/TRBV3-2	TRBJ2-1	NA	TRBD2
TGTGCCAGCAGCTTCCGGACAGGGGGCCACACTGAAGCTTTCTTT	CASSFRTGGHTEAFF	15	TRBV7-2	TRBJ1-1	NA	TRBD1
TGTGCCATCAGTGGAGACAGGCGGAACACCGGGGAGCTGTTTTTT	CAISGDRRNTGELFF	15	TRBV10-3	TRBJ2-2	NA	NA
TGCGCCAGCAGCCAAGCCAAAACTAGCGCGAGCTACGAGCAGTACTTC	CASSQAKTSASYEQYF	16	TRBV4-3	TRBJ2-7	NA	TRBD2
TGTGCCAGCAGCCATACCTTAACCGGACAGGGGGAGACCCAGTACTTC	CASSHTLTGQGETQYF	16	TRBV7-9	TRBJ2-5	NA	TRBD1
TGTGCCAGCAGAGGTGGGACTAGCGTGACCTACGAGCAGTACTTC	CASRGGTSVTYEQYF	15	TRBV2	TRBJ2-7	NA	TRBD2
TGTGCCAGCTCTACCGGGCAGGCGGGGAACACTGAAGCTTTCTTT	CASSTGQAGNTEAFF	15	TRBV18	TRBJ1-1	NA	NA
TGTGCCAGCAGTTACTCGACTAGCGGGGGGAGCTCCTACGAGCAGTACTTC	CASSYSTSGGSSYEQYF	17	TRBV6-2/TRBV6-3	TRBJ2-7	once	TRBD2
TGTGCCAGCAGTGCCCTAGCGGGAGGGTCCTACAATGAGCAGTTCTTC	CASSALAGGSYNEQFF	16	TRBV6-1	TRBJ2-1	NA	TRBD2
TGTGCCAGCAGCCCAGGGACAGCTAACTATGGCTACACCTTC	CASSPGTANYGYTF	14	TRBV3-1/TRBV3-2	TRBJ1-2	NA	TRBD1
TGTGCCAGTAGACGGACAGGATTGGGAAGTGGGGCCAACGTCCTGACTTTC	CASRRTGLGSGANVLTF	17	TRBV19	TRBJ2-6	NA	TRBD1
TGTGCCAGCAGTTTATTATGGGCGCCTAATGAAAAACTGTTTTTT	CASSLLWAPNEKLFF	15	TRBV27	TRBJ1-4	NA	NA